This TCR beta chain came from a study of T-cell memory formation after mild COVID-19. At the level of the study: Largely donor-specific sequence clusters came from two donors. Study-wide points: Among clones contracting day 15 to 85, CD4/CD8 was balanced, whereas later expanders leaned CD4+.

Amplification by 5'RACE using constant-segment primers produced TCR alpha and TCR beta cDNA libraries that carried sample barcodes and UMIs. TCRdb reanalysed the 5' RACE reads using MiXCR and keeps one entry per CDR3 protein. The data contain about 110,000 distinct CDR3 sequences, over 15% of them seen just once; the ten biggest clones take up roughly 6%. Regarding this clonotype: Its antigen is undetermined.

What was sequenced was PBMCs or a T cell subset sorted from them (not recorded which). The clonotype was recovered from a man aged 18 to 30 who had mild COVID-19 (a few samples of this study predate the infection). Cell type and time point are not known.

The CDR3: CASSPGRGDSPLHF. The DNA for the CDR3 is TGTGCCAGCTCACCCGGCAGGGGGGACTCACCCCTCCACTTT. This sequence joins TRBV18 and TRBJ1-6; 7 nucleotides line up with TRBD1. J gave up 10 bases and V 3 bases, and 6 bases lay outside the gene matches. Germline V gene sequence: CDR1 KGHSH, CDR2 LQKENI. The CDR3 loop spans 14 amino acids.